This T cell receptor (beta chain) came from a study of T cell responses to AZD1222 COVID-19 vaccine. Overall study findings and caveats: Reportedly, close to half of spike-specific TCRs are directed against unmutated variant regions. A mostly white British donor set with more females was recruited, and clonal diversity was possibly underestimated.

About this clone itself: The antigen remains undetermined.

The CDR3 is made up of 13 amino acids. Germline V gives CDR1 SGHTA, CDR2 FQGTGA. Trimming took 4 bases from V and 1 from J, leaving 7 bases between them. Clones were sequenced by immunoSEQ multiplex PCR, and TCRdb holds only the in-frame ones, with some missing. The sample holds fewer than 90,000 clones; 89% are singletons and the top ten take just over 5.5%. This sequence was found in an adult who received the AZD1222 COVID-19 vaccine. The specimen was peripheral blood, collected 28 days after the second AZD1222 dose. The chain uses TRBV7-3 and TRBJ1-1, with no clear D. The chain's CDR3 is CASSYSKNTEAFF. CDR3 DNA sequence: TGTGCCAGCAGCTACTCAAAGAACACTGAAGCTTTCTTT.